The rows below give T cell receptor beta chains drawn from one sample of a study of shared clonotypes between healthy human individuals. Some clones are missing from TCRdb's copy, which holds only in-frame ones; the method was immunoSEQ multiplex PCR. The table includes about 800,000 clones, approximately 97% detected once. The sample taken for sequencing was naive CD8+ T cells sorted from blood. These receptors originate from a man in his thirties or forties in good health. Each CDR3 is given with its conserved first and last residue. Rows may omit the clone size; those that give it use once, few, many or a size class.

.	TRBV28	CASQLGRDDEKLFF
.	TRBV28	CASSPYSLGSAPYEQYF
.	TRBV27	CASGTGILDEQYF
.	TRBV9	CASSARGLAGGPVGNEQFF
.	TRBV10-3	CATNQAQGLGEQYF
.	TRBV6-6	CASSYSIQGENEQYF
once	TRBV6-1	CASSERTGIEQYF
.	TRBV14	CASSQVAGVSYNEQFF
.	TRBV5-4	CASTHWGGTLGNEQFF
.	TRBV27	CASSLEGSNYGYTF
.	TRBV2	CATLGAGETQYF